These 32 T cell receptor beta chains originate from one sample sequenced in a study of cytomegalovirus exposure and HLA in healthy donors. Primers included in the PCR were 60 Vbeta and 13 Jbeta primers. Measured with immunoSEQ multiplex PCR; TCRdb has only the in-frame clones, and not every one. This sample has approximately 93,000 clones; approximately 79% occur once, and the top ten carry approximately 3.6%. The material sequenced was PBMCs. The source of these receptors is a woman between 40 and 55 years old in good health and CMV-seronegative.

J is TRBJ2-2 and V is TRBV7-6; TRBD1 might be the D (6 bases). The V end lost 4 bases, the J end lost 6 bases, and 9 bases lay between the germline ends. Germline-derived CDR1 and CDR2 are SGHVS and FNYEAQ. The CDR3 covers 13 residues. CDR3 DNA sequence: TGTGCCAGCAGCTCTTACAGGGCCGGGGAGCTGTTTTTT. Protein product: CASSSYRAGELFF.

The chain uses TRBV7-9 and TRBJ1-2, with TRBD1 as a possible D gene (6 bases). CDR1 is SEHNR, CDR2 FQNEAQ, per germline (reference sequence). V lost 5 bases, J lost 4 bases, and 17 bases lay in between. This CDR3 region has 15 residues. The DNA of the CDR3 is TGTGCCAGCAGCATTTACAGGGAGCTAGTCTATGGCTACACCTTC. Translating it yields CASSIYRELVYGYTF.

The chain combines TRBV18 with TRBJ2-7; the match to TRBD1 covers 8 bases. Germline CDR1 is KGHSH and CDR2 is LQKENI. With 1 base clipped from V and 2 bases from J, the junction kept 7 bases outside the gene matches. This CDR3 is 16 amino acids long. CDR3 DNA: TGTGCCAGCTCACCACTCCCGGGACAGGCTACCTACGAGCAGTACTTC. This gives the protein CASSPLPGQATYEQYF. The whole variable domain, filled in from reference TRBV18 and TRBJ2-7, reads NAGVMQNPRHLVRRRGQEARLRCSPMKGHSHVYWYRQLPEEGLKFMVYLQKENIIDESGMPKERFSAEFPKEGPSILRIQQVVRGDSAAYFCASSPLPGQATYEQYFGPGTRLTVT.

CDR3 DNA: TGCAGCGCATTCACTCGACAGGGTAGGTCCTATAATTCACCCCTCCACTTT. Amino acids: CSAFTRQGRSYNSPLHF. The chain recombines TRBV29-1 with TRBJ1-6, with 7 positions matching TRBD1. The CDR3 has 17 residues. V lost 7 bases, J lost 1 base, and 13 bases stayed unmatched. Looked up from germline, CDR1 is SQVTM and CDR2 is ANQGSEA.

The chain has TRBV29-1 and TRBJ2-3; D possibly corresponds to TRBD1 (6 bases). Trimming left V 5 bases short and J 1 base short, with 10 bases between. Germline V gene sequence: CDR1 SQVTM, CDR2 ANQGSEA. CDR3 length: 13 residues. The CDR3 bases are TGCAGCGTTTGGGGGCATCGCACAGATACGCAGTATTTT. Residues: CSVWGHRTDTQYF.

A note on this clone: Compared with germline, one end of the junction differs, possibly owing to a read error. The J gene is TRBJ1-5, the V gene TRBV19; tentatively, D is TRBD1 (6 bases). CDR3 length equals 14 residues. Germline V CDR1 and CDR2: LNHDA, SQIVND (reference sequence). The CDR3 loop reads CASTLGQSNQPQNF. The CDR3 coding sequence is TGTGCCAGTACCCTTGGACAGAGCAATCAGCCCCAGAATTTT.

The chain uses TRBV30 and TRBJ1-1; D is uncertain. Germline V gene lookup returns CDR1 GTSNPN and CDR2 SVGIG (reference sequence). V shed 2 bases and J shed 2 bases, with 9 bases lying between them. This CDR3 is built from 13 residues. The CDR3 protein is CAWSRAGNTEAFF. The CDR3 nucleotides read TGTGCCTGGAGTAGAGCGGGCAACACTGAAGCTTTCTTT.

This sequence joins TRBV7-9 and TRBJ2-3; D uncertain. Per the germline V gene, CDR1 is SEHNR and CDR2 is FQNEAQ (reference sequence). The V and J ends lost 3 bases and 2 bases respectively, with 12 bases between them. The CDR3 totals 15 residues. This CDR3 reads CASSFPGIATDTQYF. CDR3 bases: TGTGCCAGCAGCTTTCCGGGTATCGCCACAGATACGCAGTATTTT.

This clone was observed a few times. The CDR3 DNA is TGTGCCAGCAGTTCAGGACAGGGGCGGACTAATGAAAAACTGTTTTTT. This gives the protein CASSSGQGRTNEKLFF. This sequence joins TRBV27 and TRBJ1-4, with 9 positions matching TRBD1. Per the germline V gene, CDR1 is MNHEY and CDR2 is SMNVEV (reference sequence). Trimming removed 4 bases from V and 2 bases from J; junction bases left unmatched: 5. The CDR3 covers 16 residues.

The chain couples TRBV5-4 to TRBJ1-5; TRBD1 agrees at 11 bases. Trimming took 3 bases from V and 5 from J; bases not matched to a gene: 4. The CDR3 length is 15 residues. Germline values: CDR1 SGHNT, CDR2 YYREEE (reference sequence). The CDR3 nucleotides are TGTGCCAGCAGCTCAGGACAGGGGGCGGATCAGCCCCAGCATTTT. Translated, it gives CASSSGQGADQPQHF.

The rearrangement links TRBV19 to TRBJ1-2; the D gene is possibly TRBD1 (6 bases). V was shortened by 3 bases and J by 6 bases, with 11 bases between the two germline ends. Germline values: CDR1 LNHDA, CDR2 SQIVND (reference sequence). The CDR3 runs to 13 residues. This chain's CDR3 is CASSMQGKDGYTF. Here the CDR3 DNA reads TGTGCCAGTAGTATGCAGGGGAAAGATGGCTACACCTTC.

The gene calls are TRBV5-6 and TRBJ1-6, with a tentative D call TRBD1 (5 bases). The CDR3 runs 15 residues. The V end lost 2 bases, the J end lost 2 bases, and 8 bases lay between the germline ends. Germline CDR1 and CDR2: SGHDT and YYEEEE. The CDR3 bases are TGTGCCAGCAGCTTATCGACAGCCTATAATTCACCCCTCCACTTT. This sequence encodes CASSLSTAYNSPLHF.

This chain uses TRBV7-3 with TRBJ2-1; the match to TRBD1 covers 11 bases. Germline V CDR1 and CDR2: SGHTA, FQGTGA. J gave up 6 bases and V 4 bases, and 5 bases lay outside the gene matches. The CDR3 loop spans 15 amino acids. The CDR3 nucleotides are TGTGCCAGCAGCTCGGGGACAGGGGGAAGCAATGAGCAGTTCTTC. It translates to CASSSGTGGSNEQFF.

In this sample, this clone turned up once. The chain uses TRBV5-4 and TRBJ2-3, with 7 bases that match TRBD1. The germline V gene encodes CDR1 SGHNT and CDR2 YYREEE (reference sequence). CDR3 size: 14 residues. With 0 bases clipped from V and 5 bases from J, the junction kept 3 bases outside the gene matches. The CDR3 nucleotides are TGTGCCAGCAGCTTGGAAGGGGGCAGAGATACGCAGTATTTT. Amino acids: CASSLEGGRDTQYF. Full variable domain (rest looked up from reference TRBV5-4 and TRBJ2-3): ETGVTQSPTHLIKTRGQQVTLRCSSQSGHNTVSWYQQALGQGPQFIFQYYREEENGRGNFPPRFSGLQFPNYSSELNVNALELDDSALYLCASSLEGGRDTQYFGPGTRLTVL.

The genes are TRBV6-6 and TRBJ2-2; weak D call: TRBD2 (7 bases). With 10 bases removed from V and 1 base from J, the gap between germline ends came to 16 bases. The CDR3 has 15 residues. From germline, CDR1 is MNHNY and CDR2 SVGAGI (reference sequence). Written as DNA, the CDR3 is TGTGCCACCAGGGAGGGGGGGATGAACACCGGGGAGCTGTTTTTT. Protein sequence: CATREGGMNTGELFF.

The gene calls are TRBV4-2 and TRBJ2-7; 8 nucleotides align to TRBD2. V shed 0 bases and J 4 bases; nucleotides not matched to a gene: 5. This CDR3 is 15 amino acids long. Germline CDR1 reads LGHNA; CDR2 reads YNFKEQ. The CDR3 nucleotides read TGTGCCAGCAGCCAAGATCGGAGCGGGGGATACGAGCAGTACTTC. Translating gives CASSQDRSGGYEQYF.

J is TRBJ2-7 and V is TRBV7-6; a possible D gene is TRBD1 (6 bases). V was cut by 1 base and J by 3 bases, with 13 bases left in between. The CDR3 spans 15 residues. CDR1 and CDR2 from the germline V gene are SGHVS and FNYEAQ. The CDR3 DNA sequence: TGTGCCAGCAGCTTAGAACGGACAGCCCTCTACGAGCAGTACTTC. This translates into CASSLERTALYEQYF.

CDR3 bases: TGTGCCAGCAGCCCCCCCCCGGGACTAGCGGCCTATATAGATACGCAGTATTTT. It translates to CASSPPPGLAAYIDTQYF. The chain uses TRBV2 and TRBJ2-3; TRBD2 matches 11 bases. From germline, CDR1 is SNHLY and CDR2 FYNNEI. The CDR3 consists of 18 residues. With V trimmed by 6 bases and J by 5 bases, 16 bases remained unmatched.

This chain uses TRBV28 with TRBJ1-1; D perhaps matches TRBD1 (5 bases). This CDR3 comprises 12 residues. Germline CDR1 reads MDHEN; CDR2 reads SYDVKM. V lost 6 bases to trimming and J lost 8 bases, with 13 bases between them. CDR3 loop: CASRGSGGEAFF. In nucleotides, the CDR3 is TGTGCCAGCAGAGGCTCCGGGGGAGAAGCTTTCTTT.

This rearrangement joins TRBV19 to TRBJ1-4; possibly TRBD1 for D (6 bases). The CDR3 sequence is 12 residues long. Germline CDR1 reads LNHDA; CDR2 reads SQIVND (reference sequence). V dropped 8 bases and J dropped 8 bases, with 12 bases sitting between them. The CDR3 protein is CASRGAVEKLFF. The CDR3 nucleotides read TGTGCCAGTCGGGGGGCCGTAGAAAAACTGTTTTTT.

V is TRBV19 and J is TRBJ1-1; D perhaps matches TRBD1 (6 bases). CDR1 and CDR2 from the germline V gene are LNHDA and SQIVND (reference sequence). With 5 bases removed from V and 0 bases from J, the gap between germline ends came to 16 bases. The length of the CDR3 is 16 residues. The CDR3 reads CASSPKGYRVNTEAFF. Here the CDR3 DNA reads TGTGCCAGTAGTCCCAAGGGGTACAGGGTGAACACTGAAGCTTTCTTT.

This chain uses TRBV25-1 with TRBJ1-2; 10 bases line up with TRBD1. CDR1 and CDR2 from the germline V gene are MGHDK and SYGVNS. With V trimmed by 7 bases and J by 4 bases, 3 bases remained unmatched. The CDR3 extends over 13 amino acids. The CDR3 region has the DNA TGTGCCAGCAATGGGGACAGGGGCTATGGCTACACCTTC. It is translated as CASNGDRGYGYTF.

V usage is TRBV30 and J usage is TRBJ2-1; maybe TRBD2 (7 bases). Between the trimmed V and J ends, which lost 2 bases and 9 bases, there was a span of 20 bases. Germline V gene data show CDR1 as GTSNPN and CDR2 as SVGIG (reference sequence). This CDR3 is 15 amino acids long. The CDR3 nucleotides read TGTGCCTGGAGTCTGAGACTAGGGGGGGCATCTGAGCAGTTCTTC. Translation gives CAWSLRLGGASEQFF.

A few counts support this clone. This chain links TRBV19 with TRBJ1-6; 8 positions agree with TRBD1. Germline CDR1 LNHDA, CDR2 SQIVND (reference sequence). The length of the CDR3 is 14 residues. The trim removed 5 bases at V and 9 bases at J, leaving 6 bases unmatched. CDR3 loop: CASSGTGMSSPLHF. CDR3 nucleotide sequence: TGTGCCAGTAGTGGGACAGGAATGAGTTCACCCCTCCACTTT.

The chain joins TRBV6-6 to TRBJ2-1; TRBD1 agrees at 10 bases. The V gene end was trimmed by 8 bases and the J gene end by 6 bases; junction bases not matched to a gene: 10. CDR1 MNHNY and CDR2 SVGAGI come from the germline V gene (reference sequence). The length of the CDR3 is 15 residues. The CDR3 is CASWGVGTGVNEQFF. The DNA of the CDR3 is TGTGCCAGCTGGGGGGTGGGGACAGGGGTCAATGAGCAGTTCTTC.

DNA of the CDR3: TGTGCCAGTAGTTTGGGACTTAATCAGCCCCAGCATTTT. The encoded protein is CASSLGLNQPQHF. The V call is TRBV19, the J call TRBJ1-5; tentative D call: TRBD1 (5 bases). Germline assignment: CDR1 LNHDA and CDR2 SQIVND (reference sequence). Trimming cost V 5 bases and J 4 bases, with 9 bases left between them. The CDR3 contains 13 residues. Full variable domain (remainder filled in from reference TRBV19 and TRBJ1-5): DGGITQSPKYLFRKEGQNVTLSCEQNLNHDAMYWYRQDPGQGLRLIYYSQIVNDFQKGDIAEGYSVSREKKESFPLTVTSAQKNPTAFYLCASSLGLNQPQHFGDGTRLSIL.

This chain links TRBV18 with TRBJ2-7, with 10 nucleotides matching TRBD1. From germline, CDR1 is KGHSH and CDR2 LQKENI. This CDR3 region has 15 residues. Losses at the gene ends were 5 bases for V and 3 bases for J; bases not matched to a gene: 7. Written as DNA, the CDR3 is TGTGCCAGCTCAAACTCGGGACAGGGGTTCTACGAGCAGTACTTC. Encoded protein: CASSNSGQGFYEQYF.

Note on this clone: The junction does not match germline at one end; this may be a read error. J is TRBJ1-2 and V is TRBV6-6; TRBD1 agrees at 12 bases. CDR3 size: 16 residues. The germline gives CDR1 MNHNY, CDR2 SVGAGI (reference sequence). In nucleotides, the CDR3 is TGTGCCAGCAGTCCCCCGGGACAGGGGGCTAAGTATGGCTACACCTTC. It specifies CASSPPGQGAKYGYTF.

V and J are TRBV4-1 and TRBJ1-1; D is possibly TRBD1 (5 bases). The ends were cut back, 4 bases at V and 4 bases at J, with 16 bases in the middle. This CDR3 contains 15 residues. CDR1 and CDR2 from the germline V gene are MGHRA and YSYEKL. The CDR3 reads CASSRGGLAGTEAFF. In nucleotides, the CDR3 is TGCGCCAGCAGCCGGGGGGGTCTTGCGGGCACTGAAGCTTTCTTT.

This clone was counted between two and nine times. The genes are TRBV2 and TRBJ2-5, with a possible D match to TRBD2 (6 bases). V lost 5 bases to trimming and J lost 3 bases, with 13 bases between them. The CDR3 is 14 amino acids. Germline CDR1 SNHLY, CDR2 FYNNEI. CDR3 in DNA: TGTGCCAGCAGTATCACTAGCAGGGAAGAGACCCAGTACTTC. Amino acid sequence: CASSITSREETQYF.

This CDR3 is CASSPWGGDTQYF. The CDR3 DNA reads TGTGCCAGCAGCCCCTGGGGGGGTGATACGCAGTATTTT. This chain links TRBV7-9 with TRBJ2-3; 7 bases map to TRBD2. This CDR3 region has 13 residues. Germline CDR1 is SEHNR and CDR2 is FQNEAQ (reference sequence). Trimming cost V 5 bases and J 6 bases; bases outside gene matches: 5.

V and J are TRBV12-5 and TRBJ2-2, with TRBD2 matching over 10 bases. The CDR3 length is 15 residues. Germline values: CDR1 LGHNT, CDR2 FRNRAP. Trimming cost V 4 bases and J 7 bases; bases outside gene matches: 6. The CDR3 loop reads CASGSQRGGHGELFF. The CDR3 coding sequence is TGTGCTAGTGGTTCACAGCGGGGGGGCCACGGGGAGCTGTTTTTT.